This T cell receptor (beta chain) was found in a study of blood T cell repertoires in COVID-19. Libraries were prepared by immunoSEQ multiplex PCR; TCRdb keeps only in-frame clonotypes and omits some of them. The sample includes 75,000 to 95,000 clones, roughly 89% of them seen just once. CDR1 and CDR2 (germline): LGHNA, YSLEER. The length of the CDR3 is 14 residues. V lost 0 bases to trimming and J lost 0 bases, with 5 bases between them. The specimen sequenced was peripheral blood. The clonotype was recovered from a middle-aged man with active COVID-19. The chain is built from TRBV4-3 and TRBJ1-1; D not resolved. The CDR3 sequence: CASSQELVNTEAFF. CDR3 nucleotides: TGCGCCAGCAGCCAAGAGTTAGTGAACACTGAAGCTTTCTTT.